A single sample gave rise to the 9 T cell receptor beta chains below, sequenced in a study of response to subunit inactivated influenza vaccine. One entry per CDR3 protein, called by TCRdb with MiXCR from the RT-PCR reads. The sample carries 500,000 or so distinct CDR3 sequences, roughly 9.7% recorded once. Sequenced material: PBMCs from blood, taken roughly 46 days after vaccination. The origin of the receptors is a man aged 50-60 years who received an inactivated influenza vaccine.

In its sample, this clonotype was seen a few times. This chain connects TRBV7-8 to TRBJ2-7, with TRBD1 matching over 10 bases. Germline loops: CDR1 SGHVS, CDR2 FQNEAQ. The J segment lost 4 bases and the V segment lost 4 bases, leaving 13 bases of the junction unmatched. The CDR3 is 17 amino acids. CDR3 bases: TGTGCCAGCAGCTCCTGGACAGGGGGGAGCCCGCCTTACGAGCAGTACTTC. It specifies CASSSWTGGSPPYEQYF.

This chain joins TRBV20-1 and TRBJ2-5; D possibly corresponds to TRBD1 (5 bases). The CDR3 runs 12 residues. Germline CDR1 and CDR2: DFQATT and SNEGSKA (reference sequence). V shed 6 bases and J shed 3 bases, with 11 bases lying between them. The CDR3 DNA follows: TGCAGTGCAGGGGTCTCCGAAGAGACCCAGTACTTC. Translating gives CSAGVSEETQYF.

This clonotype was counted at least ten times. The chain has TRBV2 and TRBJ2-7, with 8 bases aligning to TRBD1. CDR1 SNHLY and CDR2 FYNNEI come from the germline V gene. The V and J ends lost 6 bases and 6 bases, in that order; junction bases with no gene match: 4. CDR3 length equals 12 residues. For the CDR3, the DNA is TGTGCCAGCAGACCGGACAGGGCCGAGCAGTACTTC. Translating it yields CASRPDRAEQYF.

This clonotype was detected only once. Because it lacks the conserved phenylalanine or tryptophan at the end, this CDR3 is likely a read error. The chain links TRBV20-1 to TRBJ2-7, with 7 bases fitting TRBD2. Trimming at V came to 4 bases and at J to 5 bases, leaving 5 bases not matched to a gene. CDR1 and CDR2 (germline): DFQATT, SNEGSKA (reference sequence). CDR3 size: 12 residues. CDR3 region: CSANRLANEQYL. As DNA, the CDR3 is TGCAGTGCTAATAGACTAGCCAACGAGCAGTACTTG.

The table lists this clonotype with a few counts. The gene calls are TRBV5-1 and TRBJ1-5; no firm D call. CDR1 is SGHRS, CDR2 YFSETQ, per germline. CDR3 length: 14 residues. With 0 bases removed from V and 4 bases from J, the gap between germline ends came to 8 bases. The CDR3 DNA is TGCGCCAGCAGCTTGGACGGCCAAAATCAGCCCCAGCATTTT. Protein sequence: CASSLDGQNQPQHF.

This clonotype was seen a handful of times. The gene calls are TRBV29-1 and TRBJ2-6, with a weak D call TRBD1 (5 bases). The CDR3 loop spans 16 amino acids. Per the germline V gene, CDR1 is SQVTM and CDR2 is ANQGSEA. V was shortened by 4 bases and J by 2 bases, with 15 bases between the two germline ends. Here the CDR3 reads CSVGAGIVPGANVLTF. DNA of the CDR3: TGCAGCGTTGGGGCAGGGATCGTGCCTGGGGCCAACGTCCTGACTTTC.

The sample holds a few counts of this clonotype. The V gene is TRBV4-2, the J gene TRBJ2-2; D gene uncertain. Trimming left V 0 bases short and J 4 bases short, with 6 bases between. Germline V gene data show CDR1 as LGHNA and CDR2 as YNFKEQ. The CDR3 is 14 residues long. CDR3 bases: TGTGCCAGCAGCCAAGAACCAACCACCGGGGAGCTGTTTTTT. It codes for CASSQEPTTGELFF.

There are many counts of this clonotype. This rearrangement joins TRBV19 to TRBJ2-5, with 7 bases identical to TRBD1. The CDR3 has 16 residues. V gave up 5 bases and J gave up 5 bases; unmatched junction bases: 14. Germline-derived CDR1 and CDR2 are LNHDA and SQIVND (reference sequence). CDR3 loop: CASSPGTDPLRETQYF. In nucleotides, the CDR3 is TGTGCCAGTAGTCCGGGGACAGATCCGCTTCGGGAGACCCAGTACTTC.

This clonotype was counted between two and nine times. The gene calls are TRBV10-3 and TRBJ2-1, with D hard to call. Deletions cut 8 bases from V and 2 bases from J, with 10 bases between. The CDR3 totals 13 residues. Germline lookup yields CDR1 ENHRY and CDR2 SYGVKD. The CDR3 bases are TGTGCCATCGCGGCAGTACCCTACAATGAGCAGTTCTTC. It yields the protein CAIAAVPYNEQFF.